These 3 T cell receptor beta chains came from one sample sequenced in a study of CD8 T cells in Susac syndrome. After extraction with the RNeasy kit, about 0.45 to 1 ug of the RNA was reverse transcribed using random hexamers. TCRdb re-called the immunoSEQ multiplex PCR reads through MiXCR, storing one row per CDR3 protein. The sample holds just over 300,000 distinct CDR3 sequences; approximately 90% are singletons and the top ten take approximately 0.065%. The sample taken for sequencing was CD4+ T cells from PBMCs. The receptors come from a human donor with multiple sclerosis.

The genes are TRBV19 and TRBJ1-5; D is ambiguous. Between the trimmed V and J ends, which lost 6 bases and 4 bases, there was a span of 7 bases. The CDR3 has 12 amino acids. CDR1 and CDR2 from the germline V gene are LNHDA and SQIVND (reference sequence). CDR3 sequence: CASSPLNQPQHF. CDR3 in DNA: TGTGCCAGTAGCCCCCTTAATCAGCCCCAGCATTTT.

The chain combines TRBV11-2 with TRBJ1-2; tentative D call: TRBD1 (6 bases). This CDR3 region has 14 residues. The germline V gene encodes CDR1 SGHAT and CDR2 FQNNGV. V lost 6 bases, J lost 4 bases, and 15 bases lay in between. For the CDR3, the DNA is TGTGCCAGCAGACCATTCAGGGGACCCTATGGCTACACCTTC. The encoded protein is CASRPFRGPYGYTF.

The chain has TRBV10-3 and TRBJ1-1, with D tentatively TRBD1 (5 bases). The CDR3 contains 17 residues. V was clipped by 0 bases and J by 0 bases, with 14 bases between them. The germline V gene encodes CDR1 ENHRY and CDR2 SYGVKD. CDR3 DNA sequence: TGTGCCATCAGTGAGTCGGCGGCAGGGATGGTGAACACTGAAGCTTTCTTT. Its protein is CAISESAAGMVNTEAFF.